The 18 T cell receptor beta chains given below trace back to one sample, sequenced in a study of a mutant IDH1 vaccine in newly diagnosed glioma. Indicated time point: week 35, safety follow-up. The vaccine gave 300 ug of a 20-mer mutant IDH1 peptide subcutaneously per dose. The assay was immunoSEQ multiplex PCR, and TCRdb's table has in-frame clones only and misses some. The sample records tens of thousands of clones, roughly 76% being singletons. No cognate antigen is known for these TCRs. Here the sequenced sample was PBMCs, taken from a glioma patient whose treatment included an IDH1 peptide vaccine. Receptors were obtained from a man between 35 and 55 years old with glioma.

V usage is TRBV6-6 and J usage is TRBJ1-1; no clear D gene. The V end was cut by 2 bases, the J end by 4 bases, with 2 bases between. CDR1 is MNHNY, CDR2 SVGAGI, per germline (reference sequence). The CDR3 spans 11 residues. The CDR3 nucleotides are TGTGCCAGCAGTTACCTCACTGAAGCTTTCTTT. Translated: CASSYLTEAFF.

The V and J genes are TRBV9 and TRBJ2-3; 9 bases align to TRBD2. This CDR3 spans 16 amino acids. The germline V gene encodes CDR1 SGDLS and CDR2 YYNGEE. V gave up 2 bases and J gave up 1 base; unmatched junction bases: 5. The CDR3 DNA is TGTGCCAGCAGCGTTGAAATAGCGGGGGGCACAGATACGCAGTATTTT. Its protein product is CASSVEIAGGTDTQYF. The whole variable domain, remainder taken from reference TRBV9 and TRBJ2-3, is DSGVTQTPKHLITATGQRVTLRCSPRSGDLSVYWYQQSLDQGLQFLIQYYNGEERAKGNILERFSAQQFPDLHSELNLSSLELGDSALYFCASSVEIAGGTDTQYFGPGTRLTVL.

This clone occurred once. This sequence joins TRBV5-4 and TRBJ1-2; D ambiguous. V was cut by 5 bases and J by 2 bases, with 13 bases left in between. Germline V gene data show CDR1 as SGHNT and CDR2 as YYREEE (reference sequence). CDR3 length: 14 amino acids. The CDR3 region is CASREPVGNYGYTF. The CDR3 region has the DNA TGTGCCAGCAGGGAACCGGTGGGCAACTATGGCTACACCTTC.

The J gene is TRBJ1-1, the V gene TRBV5-8; 8 positions agree with TRBD1. V shed 2 bases and J 4 bases; nucleotides not matched to a gene: 4. CDR3 length: 14 amino acids. Germline CDR1 and CDR2: SGHTS and YDEGEE. Here the CDR3 reads CASSFRGLGTEAFF. The CDR3 DNA follows: TGTGCCAGCAGCTTCAGGGGGCTGGGCACTGAAGCTTTCTTT.

A single count supports this clone. The germline gene is not matched at one end of the junction; a read error may be the cause. The chain recombines TRBV30 with TRBJ2-1; D is undetermined. CDR1 is GTSNPN and CDR2 is SVGIG in the germline V gene (reference sequence). This CDR3 contains 11 residues. Here the CDR3 reads CAWRVYNEQFF. In DNA form, the CDR3 reads TGTGCCTGGCGTGTCTACAATGAGCAGTTCTTC.

The chain combines TRBV7-2 with TRBJ2-5; 8 bases align to TRBD1. Germline V gene lookup returns CDR1 SGHTA and CDR2 FQGNSA. After removal of 6 bases from V and 5 bases from J, the junction contained 8 bases not matched to a gene. The CDR3 is 14 residues long. The DNA for the CDR3 is TGTGCCAGCAGAAAGACAGGGGCAAAGGAGACCCAGTACTTC. Translating gives CASRKTGAKETQYF.

This clone showed up just once. The chain links TRBV30 to TRBJ2-7; D remains unclear. Trimming removed 2 bases from V and 4 bases from J, with 6 bases in between. The CDR3 has 11 residues. Germline loops: CDR1 GTSNPN, CDR2 SVGIG (reference sequence). CDR3 DNA: TGTGCCTGGAGTTTTTTGTACGAGCAGTACTTC. It encodes CAWSFLYEQYF.

This clone was seen only once. The V call is TRBV5-1, the J call TRBJ2-2; 12 positions match TRBD1. The trim removed 5 bases at V and 4 bases at J, leaving 9 bases unmatched. CDR1 and CDR2 (germline): SGHRS, YFSETQ. The CDR3 is 17 residues long. CDR3 sequence: CASRTGTGGFRTGELFF. In nucleotides, the CDR3 is TGCGCCAGCAGAACCGGGACAGGGGGCTTTCGCACCGGGGAGCTGTTTTTT.

The J gene is TRBJ2-5, the V gene TRBV5-1, with D perhaps matching TRBD1 (6 bases). CDR1 is SGHRS and CDR2 is YFSETQ in the germline V gene. This CDR3 is 16 amino acids long. V was pared by 4 bases and J by 1 base, with 17 bases between. In DNA form, the CDR3 reads TGCGCCAGCAGCCTAGGGGGTTTTCCAGCCCAAGAGACCCAGTACTTC. Protein product: CASSLGGFPAQETQYF.

The V and J genes are TRBV10-3 and TRBJ2-2; a weak D match, TRBD2 (5 bases). In germline, CDR1 is ENHRY, CDR2 SYGVKD. The CDR3 has 14 amino acids. With 8 bases removed from V and 5 bases from J, the gap between germline ends came to 15 bases. The CDR3 reads CAIFSRAGTGELFF. CDR3 nucleotide sequence: TGTGCCATCTTCTCGAGGGCCGGGACCGGGGAGCTGTTTTTT.

This clone was seen once. This chain uses TRBV5-1 with TRBJ1-4, with 10 positions matching TRBD1. The length of the CDR3 is 16 residues. The junction had 9 bases not matched to a gene; V was cut back by 4 bases and J by 6 bases. Germline loops: CDR1 SGHRS, CDR2 YFSETQ. The CDR3 DNA is TGCGCCAGCAGCCCTACCCTCGGGACAGGGGATGAAAAACTGTTTTTT. Its protein product is CASSPTLGTGDEKLFF.

The chain is built from TRBV23-1 and TRBJ2-1, with TRBD2 matching 10 bases. TRBV23-1 has ORF status, its function being uncertain. V gave up 5 bases and J gave up 5 bases; unmatched junction bases: 6. This CDR3 spans 15 amino acids. CDR3 amino acids: CASSYKREGHNEQFF. The CDR3 DNA sequence: TGCGCCAGCAGTTATAAGCGGGAGGGCCACAATGAGCAGTTCTTC.

The chain couples TRBV4-3 to TRBJ2-7, with D maybe TRBD2 (6 bases). The ends were cut back, 0 bases at V and 5 bases at J, with 14 bases in the middle. In germline, CDR1 is LGHNA, CDR2 YSLEER. The length of the CDR3 is 15 residues. The chain's CDR3 is CASSQDGGDGHEQYF. The CDR3 coding sequence is TGCGCCAGCAGCCAAGATGGCGGGGACGGACACGAGCAGTACTTC.

The chain recombines TRBV7-9 with TRBJ2-7; D may be TRBD1 (6 bases). The germline V and J ends were trimmed by 4 bases and 4 bases, with 14 bases remaining between them. Germline V gene data show CDR1 as SEHNR and CDR2 as FQNEAQ (reference sequence). The CDR3 loop spans 14 amino acids. This CDR3 reads CASSWAGEEYEQYF. CDR3 bases: TGTGCCAGCAGCTGGGCAGGGGAAGAGTACGAGCAGTACTTC.

The chain has TRBV2 and TRBJ2-2; 7 nucleotides line up with TRBD1. Per the germline V gene, CDR1 is SNHLY and CDR2 is FYNNEI. CDR3 length equals 16 residues. J was trimmed by 7 bases and V by 6 bases; bases with no gene match: 14. The CDR3 sequence: CASREQGLSVGGELFF. The DNA for the CDR3 is TGTGCCAGCAGAGAACAGGGGTTGAGTGTCGGCGGGGAGCTGTTTTTT.

This rearrangement joins TRBV7-6 to TRBJ2-3, with D possibly matching TRBD1 (5 bases). Germline values: CDR1 SGHVS, CDR2 FNYEAQ. The CDR3 totals 17 residues. Trimming took 3 bases from V and 0 from J, leaving 16 bases between them. The CDR3 loop reads CASSLWGYPSSTDTQYF. The CDR3 bases are TGTGCCAGCAGCTTGTGGGGCTACCCCTCTAGCACAGATACGCAGTATTTT.

V gene TRBV25-1 combines with J gene TRBJ2-2; TRBD1 matches 9 bases. Losses at the gene ends were 2 bases for V and 1 base for J; bases not matched to a gene: 2. There are 16 residues in the CDR3. Germline values: CDR1 MGHDK, CDR2 SYGVNS. CDR3 DNA sequence: TGTGCCAGCAGTGAACTGGACAGGGGGAACACCGGGGAGCTGTTTTTT. This translates into CASSELDRGNTGELFF.

This chain connects TRBV6-1 to TRBJ2-2; 7 bases fit TRBD2. Germline V gives CDR1 MNHNS, CDR2 SASEGT. After removal of 7 bases from V and 3 bases from J, the junction contained 5 bases not matched to a gene. This CDR3 has 14 residues. CDR3 nucleotide sequence: TGTGCCAGCACGGGGCTAGCGGACACCGGGGAGCTGTTTTTT. Protein: CASTGLADTGELFF.